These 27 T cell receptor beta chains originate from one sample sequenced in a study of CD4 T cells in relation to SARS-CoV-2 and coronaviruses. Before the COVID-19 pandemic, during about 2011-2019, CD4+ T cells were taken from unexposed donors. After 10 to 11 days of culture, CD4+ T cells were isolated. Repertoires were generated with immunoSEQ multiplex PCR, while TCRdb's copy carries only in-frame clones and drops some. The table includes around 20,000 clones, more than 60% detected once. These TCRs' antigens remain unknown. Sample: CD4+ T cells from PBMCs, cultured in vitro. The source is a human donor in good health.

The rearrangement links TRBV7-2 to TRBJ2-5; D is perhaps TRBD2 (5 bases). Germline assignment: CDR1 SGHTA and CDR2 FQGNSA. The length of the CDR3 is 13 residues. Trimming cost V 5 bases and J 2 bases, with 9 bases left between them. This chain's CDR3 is CASSRGWQETQYF. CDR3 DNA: TGTGCCAGCAGCCGAGGGTGGCAAGAGACCCAGTACTTC.

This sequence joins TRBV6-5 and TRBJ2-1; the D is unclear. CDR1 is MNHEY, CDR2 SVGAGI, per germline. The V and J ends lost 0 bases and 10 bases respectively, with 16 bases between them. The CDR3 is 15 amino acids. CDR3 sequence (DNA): TGTGCCAGCAGTTACTCGTCCGCAATCCCGGGCGAGCAGTTCTTC. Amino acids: CASSYSSAIPGEQFF.

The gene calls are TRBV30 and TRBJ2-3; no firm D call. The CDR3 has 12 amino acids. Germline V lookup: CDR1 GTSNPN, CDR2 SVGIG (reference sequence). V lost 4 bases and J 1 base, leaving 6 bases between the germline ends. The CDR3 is CAWTTGTDTQYF. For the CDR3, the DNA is TGTGCCTGGACTACCGGCACAGATACGCAGTATTTT. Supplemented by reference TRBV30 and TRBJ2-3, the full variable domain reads SQTIHQWPATLVQPVGSPLSLECTVEGTSNPNLYWYRQAAGRGLQLLFYSVGIGQISSEVPQNLSASRPQDRQFILSSKKLLLSDSGFYLCAWTTGTDTQYFGPGTRLTVL.

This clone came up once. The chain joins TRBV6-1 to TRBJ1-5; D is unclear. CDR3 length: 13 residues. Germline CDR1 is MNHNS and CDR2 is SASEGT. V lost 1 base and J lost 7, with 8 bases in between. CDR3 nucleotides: TGTGCCAGCAGTGAAGGAAGGTGGCAGCCCCAGCATTTT. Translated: CASSEGRWQPQHF.

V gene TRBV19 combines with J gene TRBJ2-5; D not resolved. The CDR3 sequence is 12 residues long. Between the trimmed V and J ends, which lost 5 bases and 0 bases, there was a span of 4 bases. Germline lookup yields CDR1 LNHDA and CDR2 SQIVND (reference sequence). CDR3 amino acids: CASSENQETQYF. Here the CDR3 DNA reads TGTGCCAGTAGTGAAAACCAAGAGACCCAGTACTTC.

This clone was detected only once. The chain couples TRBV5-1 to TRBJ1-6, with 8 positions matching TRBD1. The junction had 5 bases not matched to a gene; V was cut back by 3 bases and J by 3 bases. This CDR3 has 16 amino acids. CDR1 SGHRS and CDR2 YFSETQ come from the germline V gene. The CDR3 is CASSSLDRGYNSPLHF. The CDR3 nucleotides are TGCGCCAGCAGCTCCCTTGACAGGGGCTATAATTCACCCCTCCACTTT. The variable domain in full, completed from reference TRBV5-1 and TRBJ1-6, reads KAGVTQTPRYLIKTRGQQVTLSCSPISGHRSVSWYQQTPGQGLQFLFEYFSETQRNKGNFPGRFSGRQFSNSRSEMNVSTLELGDSALYLCASSSLDRGYNSPLHFGNGTRLTVT.

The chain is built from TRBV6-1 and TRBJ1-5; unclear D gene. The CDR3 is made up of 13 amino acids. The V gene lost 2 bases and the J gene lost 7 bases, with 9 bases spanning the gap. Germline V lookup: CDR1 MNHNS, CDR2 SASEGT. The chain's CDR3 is CASSEMGYQPQHF. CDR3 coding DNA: TGTGCCAGCAGTGAAATGGGGTACCAGCCCCAGCATTTT.

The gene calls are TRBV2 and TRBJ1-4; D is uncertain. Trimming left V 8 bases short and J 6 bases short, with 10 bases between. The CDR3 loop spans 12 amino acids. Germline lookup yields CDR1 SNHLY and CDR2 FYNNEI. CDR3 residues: CASFGPHEKLFF. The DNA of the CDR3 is TGTGCCAGCTTCGGGCCGCATGAAAAACTGTTTTTT.

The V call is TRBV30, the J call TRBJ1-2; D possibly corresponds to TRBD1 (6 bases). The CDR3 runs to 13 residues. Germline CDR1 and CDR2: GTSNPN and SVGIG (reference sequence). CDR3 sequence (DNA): TGTACACAGGAACGCCCAGGGGCCTATGGCTACACCTTC. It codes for CTQERPGAYGYTF.

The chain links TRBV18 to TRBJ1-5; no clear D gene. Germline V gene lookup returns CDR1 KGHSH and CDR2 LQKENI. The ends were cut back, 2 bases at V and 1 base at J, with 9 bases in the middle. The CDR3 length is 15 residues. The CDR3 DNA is TGTGCCAGCTCACCAGGTTTTACGAGCAATCAGCCCCAGCATTTT. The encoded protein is CASSPGFTSNQPQHF.

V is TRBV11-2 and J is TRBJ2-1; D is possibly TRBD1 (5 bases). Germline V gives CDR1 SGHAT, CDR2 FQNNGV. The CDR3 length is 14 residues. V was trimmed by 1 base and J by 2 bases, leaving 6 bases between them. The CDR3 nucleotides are TGTGCCAGCAGCTTAGCGGACACCTACAATGAGCAGTTCTTC. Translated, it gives CASSLADTYNEQFF.

The chain's CDR3 is CASSPQLADTDTQYF. CDR3 bases: TGTGCCAGCAGTCCCCAGCTAGCGGACACAGATACGCAGTATTTT. The chain combines TRBV6-6 with TRBJ2-3; 7 positions match TRBD2. Germline lookup yields CDR1 MNHNY and CDR2 SVGAGI (reference sequence). This CDR3 has 15 amino acids. Trimming at V came to 5 bases and at J to 2 bases, leaving 7 bases not matched to a gene.

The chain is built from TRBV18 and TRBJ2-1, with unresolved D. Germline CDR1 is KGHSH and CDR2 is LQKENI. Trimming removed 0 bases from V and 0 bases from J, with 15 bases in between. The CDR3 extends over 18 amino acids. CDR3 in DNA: TGTGCCAGCTCACCACCTTTCGAGACAATGAGCTCCTACAATGAGCAGTTCTTC. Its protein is CASSPPFETMSSYNEQFF.

The CDR3 reads CASTLAGNTGELFF. The CDR3 DNA sequence: TGCGCCAGCACCCTAGCGGGGAACACCGGGGAGCTGTTTTTT. This chain connects TRBV5-1 to TRBJ2-2; 8 bases map to TRBD2. The length of the CDR3 is 14 residues. V gave up 6 bases and J gave up 1 base; unmatched junction bases: 2. CDR1 and CDR2 from the germline V gene are SGHRS and YFSETQ.

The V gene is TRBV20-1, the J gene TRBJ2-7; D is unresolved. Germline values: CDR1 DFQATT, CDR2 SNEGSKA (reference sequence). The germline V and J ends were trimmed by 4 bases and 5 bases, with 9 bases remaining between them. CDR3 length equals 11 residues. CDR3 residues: CSAIPNHEQYF. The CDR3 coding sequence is TGCAGTGCTATCCCCAATCACGAGCAGTACTTC.

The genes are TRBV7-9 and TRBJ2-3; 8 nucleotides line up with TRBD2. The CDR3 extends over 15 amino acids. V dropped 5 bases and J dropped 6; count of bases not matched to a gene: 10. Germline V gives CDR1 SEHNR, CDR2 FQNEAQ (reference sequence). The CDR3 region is CASSPPGRAGDTQYF. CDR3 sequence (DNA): TGTGCCAGCAGCCCCCCCGGGAGGGCGGGGGATACGCAGTATTTT.

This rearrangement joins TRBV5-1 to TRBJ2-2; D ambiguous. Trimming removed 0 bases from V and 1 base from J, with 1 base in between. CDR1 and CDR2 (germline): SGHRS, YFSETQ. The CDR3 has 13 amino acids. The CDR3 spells CASSLGNTGELFF. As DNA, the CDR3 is TGCGCCAGCAGCTTGGGGAACACCGGGGAGCTGTTTTTT.

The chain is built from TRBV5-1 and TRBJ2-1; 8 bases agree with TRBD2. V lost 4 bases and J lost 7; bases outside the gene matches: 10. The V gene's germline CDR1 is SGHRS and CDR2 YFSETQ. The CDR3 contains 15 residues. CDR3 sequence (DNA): TGCGCCAGCAGCGGATACGGGAGGGCCGCAAATGAGCAGTTCTTC. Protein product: CASSGYGRAANEQFF.

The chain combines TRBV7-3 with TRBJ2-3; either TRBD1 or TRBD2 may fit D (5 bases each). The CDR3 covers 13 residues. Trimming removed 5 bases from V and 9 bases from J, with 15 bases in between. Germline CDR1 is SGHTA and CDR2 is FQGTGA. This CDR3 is CASSPGPAATQYF. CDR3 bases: TGTGCCAGCAGCCCGGGACCGGCGGCAACGCAGTATTTT.

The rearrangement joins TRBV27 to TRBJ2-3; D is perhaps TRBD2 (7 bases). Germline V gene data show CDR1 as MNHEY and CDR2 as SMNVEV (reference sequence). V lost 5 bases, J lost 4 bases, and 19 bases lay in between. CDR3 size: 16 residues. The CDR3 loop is CASSPRGRESADTQYF. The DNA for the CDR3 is TGTGCCAGCAGTCCTCGGGGGCGGGAGTCAGCAGATACGCAGTATTTT.

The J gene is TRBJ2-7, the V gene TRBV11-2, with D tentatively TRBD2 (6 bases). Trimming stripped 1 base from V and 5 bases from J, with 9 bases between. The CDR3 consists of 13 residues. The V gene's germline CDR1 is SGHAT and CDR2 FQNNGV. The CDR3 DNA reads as TGTGCCAGCAGCTTAGGTTCGGGGGACGAGCAGTACTTC. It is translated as CASSLGSGDEQYF.

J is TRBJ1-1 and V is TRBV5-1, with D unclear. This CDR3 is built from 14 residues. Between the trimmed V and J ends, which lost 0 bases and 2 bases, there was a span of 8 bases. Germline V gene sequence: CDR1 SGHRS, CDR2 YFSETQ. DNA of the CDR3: TGCGCCAGCAGCTTGGACTCCTCAAACACTGAAGCTTTCTTT. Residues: CASSLDSSNTEAFF.

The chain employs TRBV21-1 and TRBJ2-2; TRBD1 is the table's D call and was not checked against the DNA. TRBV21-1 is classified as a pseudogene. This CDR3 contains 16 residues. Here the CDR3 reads CASSNKRTGGGGELFF. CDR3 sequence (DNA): TGTGCCAGCAGCAACAAGAGGACAGGGGGCGGCGGGGAGCTGTTTTTT.

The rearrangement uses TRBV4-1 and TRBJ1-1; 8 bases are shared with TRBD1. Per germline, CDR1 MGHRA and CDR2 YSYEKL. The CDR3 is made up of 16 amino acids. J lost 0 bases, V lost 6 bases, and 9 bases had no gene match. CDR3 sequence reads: CASRTPRGRMNTEAFF. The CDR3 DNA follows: TGCGCCAGCAGAACACCCAGGGGGCGGATGAACACTGAAGCTTTCTTT.

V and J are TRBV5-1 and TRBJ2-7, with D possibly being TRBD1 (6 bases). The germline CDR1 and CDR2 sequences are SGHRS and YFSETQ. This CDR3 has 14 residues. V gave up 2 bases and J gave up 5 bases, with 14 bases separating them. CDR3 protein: CASSLRTGFHEQYF. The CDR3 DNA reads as TGCGCCAGCAGCTTAAGAACAGGGTTCCACGAGCAGTACTTC.

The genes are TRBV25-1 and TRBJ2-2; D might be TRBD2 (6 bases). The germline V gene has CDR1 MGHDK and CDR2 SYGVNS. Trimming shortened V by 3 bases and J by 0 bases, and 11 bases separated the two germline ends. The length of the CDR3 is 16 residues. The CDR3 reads CASSDPGTANTGELFF. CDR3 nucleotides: TGTGCCAGCAGTGATCCCGGGACTGCGAACACCGGGGAGCTGTTTTTT.

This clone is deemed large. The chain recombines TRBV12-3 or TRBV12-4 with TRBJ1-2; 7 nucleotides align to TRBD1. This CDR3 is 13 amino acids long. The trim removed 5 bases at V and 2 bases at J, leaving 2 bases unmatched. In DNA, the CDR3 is TGTGCCAGCAGTATGACAGGGAACTATGGCTACACCTTC. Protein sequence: CASSMTGNYGYTF.